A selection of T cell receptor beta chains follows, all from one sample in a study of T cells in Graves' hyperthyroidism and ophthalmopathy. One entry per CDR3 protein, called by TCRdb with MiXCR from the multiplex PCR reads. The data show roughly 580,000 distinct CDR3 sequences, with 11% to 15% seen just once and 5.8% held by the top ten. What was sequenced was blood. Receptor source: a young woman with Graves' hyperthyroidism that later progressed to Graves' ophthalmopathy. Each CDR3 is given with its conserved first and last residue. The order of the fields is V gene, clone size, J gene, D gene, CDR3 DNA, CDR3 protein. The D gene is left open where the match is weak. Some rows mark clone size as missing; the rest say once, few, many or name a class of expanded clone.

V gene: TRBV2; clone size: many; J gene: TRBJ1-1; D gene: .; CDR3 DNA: TGTGCCAGCGGGACAACAGAACAGTCTTTCTTT; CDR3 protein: CASGTTEQSFF
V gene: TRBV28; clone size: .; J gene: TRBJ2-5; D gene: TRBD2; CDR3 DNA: TGTGCCAGCAGTTTGTCACTAGCGGGAGGTCCAGAGACCCAGTACTTC; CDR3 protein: CASSLSLAGGPETQYF
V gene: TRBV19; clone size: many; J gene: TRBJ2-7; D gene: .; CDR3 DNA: TGTGCCAGTAGGGATCGGACGGATCCTAGCGAGCAGTACTTC; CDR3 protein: CASRDRTDPSEQYF
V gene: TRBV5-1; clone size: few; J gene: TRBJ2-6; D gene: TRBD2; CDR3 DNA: TGCGCCAGCAGCGCGGGACTAGCGGGGGGCTCTGGGGCCAACGTCCTGACTTTC; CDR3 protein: CASSAGLAGGSGANVLTF
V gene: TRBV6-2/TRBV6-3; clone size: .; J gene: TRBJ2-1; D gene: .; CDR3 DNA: TGTGCCAGCAAAAGGGGGGCGGCCCCCTACAATGAGCAGTTCTTC; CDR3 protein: CASKRGAAPYNEQFF
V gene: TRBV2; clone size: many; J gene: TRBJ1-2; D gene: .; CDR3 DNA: TGTGCCAGCAAGCGGGACTCCGGGGATGGCTACACCTTC; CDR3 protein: CASKRDSGDGYTF
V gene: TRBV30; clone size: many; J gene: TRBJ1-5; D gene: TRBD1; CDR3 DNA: TGTGCCTGGACCCCGGACAGGGACCAGCCCCAGCATTTT; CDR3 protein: CAWTPDRDQPQHF
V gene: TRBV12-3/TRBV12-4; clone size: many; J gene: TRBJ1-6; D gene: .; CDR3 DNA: TGTGCCAGCAGCCAACCGGGGGGGGGCGAAGGGTCACCCCTCCACTTT; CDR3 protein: CASSQPGGGEGSPLHF
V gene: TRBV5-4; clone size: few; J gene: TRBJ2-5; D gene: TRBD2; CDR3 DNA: TGTGCCAGCGGAAATGGGAGGGTTGGAGAGACCCAGTACTTC; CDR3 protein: CASGNGRVGETQYF
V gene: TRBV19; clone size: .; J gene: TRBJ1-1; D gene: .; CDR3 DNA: TGTGCCGGATACCGGACCAACACTGAAGCTTTCTTT; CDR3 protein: CAGYRTNTEAFF
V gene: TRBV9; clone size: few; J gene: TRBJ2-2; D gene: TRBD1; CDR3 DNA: TGTGCCAGCAGCTCGGACAGGGCGAACACCGGGGAGCTGTTTTTT; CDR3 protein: CASSSDRANTGELFF
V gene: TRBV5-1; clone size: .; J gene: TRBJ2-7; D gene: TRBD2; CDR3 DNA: TGCGCCAGCAGGCAGACTAGCGGGCGCGAGCAGTACTTC; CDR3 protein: CASRQTSGREQYF
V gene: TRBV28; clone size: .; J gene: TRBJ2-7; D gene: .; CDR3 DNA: TGTGCCAGCAGTTTATCCAGAGGGCGCGAGCAATACTTC; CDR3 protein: CASSLSRGREQYF
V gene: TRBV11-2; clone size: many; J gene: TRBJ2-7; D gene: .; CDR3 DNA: TGTGCCAGCAGTTACGGGGAGGACCGTTCCAAGGCCTACGAGCAGTACTTC; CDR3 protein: CASSYGEDRSKAYEQYF
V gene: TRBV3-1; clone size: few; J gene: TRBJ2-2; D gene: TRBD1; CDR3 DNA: TGTGCCAGCAGCCAACCCCTACAGGGGGTTAACACCGGGGAGCTGTTTTTT; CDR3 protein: CASSQPLQGVNTGELFF
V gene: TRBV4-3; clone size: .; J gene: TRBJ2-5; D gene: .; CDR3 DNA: TGCGCCAGCAGCCAAGGGCTAGCAGATAAAGAGACCCAGTACTTC; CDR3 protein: CASSQGLADKETQYF
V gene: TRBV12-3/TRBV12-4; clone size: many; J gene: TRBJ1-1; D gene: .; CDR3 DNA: TGTGCCAGCAGACAGAGCCAGATTCGTGAAGCTTTCTTT; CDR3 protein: CASRQSQIREAFF
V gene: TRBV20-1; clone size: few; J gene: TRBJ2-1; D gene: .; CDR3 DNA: TGCAGTGCCACAGTTGGCTCCTACAATGAGCAGTTCTTC; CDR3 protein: CSATVGSYNEQFF
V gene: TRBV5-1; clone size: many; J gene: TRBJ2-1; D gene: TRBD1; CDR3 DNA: TGCGCCAGCTCCAGGGGGTCAGCGAGAAATGAGCAGTTCTTC; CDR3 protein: CASSRGSARNEQFF
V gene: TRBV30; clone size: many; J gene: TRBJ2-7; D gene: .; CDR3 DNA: TGTGCCTGGAGTGTTAGCACCTACGAGCAGTACTTC; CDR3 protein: CAWSVSTYEQYF
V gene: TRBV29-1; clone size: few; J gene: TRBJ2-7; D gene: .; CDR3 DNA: TGCAGCGCCCGGGCTTCCTCCTACGAGCAGTACTTC; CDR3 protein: CSARASSYEQYF
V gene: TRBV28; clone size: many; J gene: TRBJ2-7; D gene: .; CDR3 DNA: TGTGCCAGCAGTTTATCAGGGGTCCCCCACGAGCAGTACTTC; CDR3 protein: CASSLSGVPHEQYF
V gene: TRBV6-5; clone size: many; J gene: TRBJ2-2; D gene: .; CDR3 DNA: TGTGCCAGCAGTTACGTTAGGGAGCGCGGGGAGCTGTTTTTT; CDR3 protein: CASSYVRERGELFF
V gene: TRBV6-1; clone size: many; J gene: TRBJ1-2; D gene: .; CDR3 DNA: TGTGCCAGCAGTTCTGGACATTTTAACTATGGCTACACCTTC; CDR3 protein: CASSSGHFNYGYTF
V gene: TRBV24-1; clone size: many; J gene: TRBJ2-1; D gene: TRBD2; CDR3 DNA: TGTGCCACCAGTGACCCTAGCGGGAGCGACTACAATGAGCAGTTCTTC; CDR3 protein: CATSDPSGSDYNEQFF
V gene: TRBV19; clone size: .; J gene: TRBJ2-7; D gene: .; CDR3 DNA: TGTGCCAGTAGTGAGTCTTCTACCTACGAGCAGTACTTC; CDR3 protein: CASSESSTYEQYF
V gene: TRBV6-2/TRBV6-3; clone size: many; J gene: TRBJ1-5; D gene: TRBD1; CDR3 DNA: TGTGCCAGCAGACCCGACACAGGGGATCATAGCAATCAGCCCCAGCATTTT; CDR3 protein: CASRPDTGDHSNQPQHF
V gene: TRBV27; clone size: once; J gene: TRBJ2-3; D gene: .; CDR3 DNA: TGTGCCACCAGTGATTTGCCGTCCAGGGCGGGATCCCTGGGGGATACGCAGTATTTT; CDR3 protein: CATSDLPSRAGSLGDTQYF
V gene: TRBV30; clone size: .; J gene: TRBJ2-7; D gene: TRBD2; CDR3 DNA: TGTGCCTGGAGTGCTCGTCTACTAGCGGGAGAAGAGGTGTTCCGGATGGACGAGCAGTACTTC; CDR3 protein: CAWSARLLAGEEVFRMDEQYF
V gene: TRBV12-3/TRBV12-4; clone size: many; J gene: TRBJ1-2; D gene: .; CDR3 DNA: TGTGCCAGCAGTTTTTCGGCACGGGGCTACACCTTC; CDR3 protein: CASSFSARGYTF
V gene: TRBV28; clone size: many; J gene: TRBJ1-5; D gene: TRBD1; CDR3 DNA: TGTGCCAGCCGCACAGGGGCCGGTCGCAATCAGCCCCAGCATTTT; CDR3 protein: CASRTGAGRNQPQHF
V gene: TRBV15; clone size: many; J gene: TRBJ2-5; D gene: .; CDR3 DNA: TGTGCCACCAGCAGAGTAACACTCCAAGAGACCCAGTACTTC; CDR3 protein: CATSRVTLQETQYF
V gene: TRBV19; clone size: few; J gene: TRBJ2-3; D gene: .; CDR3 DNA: TGTGCCAGTAGTATCCGGGCAGAGACCGCAGATACGCAGTATTTT; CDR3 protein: CASSIRAETADTQYF
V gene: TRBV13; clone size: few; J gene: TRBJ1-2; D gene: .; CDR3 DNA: TGTGCCAGCAGCGAGGGAGGGCGGTTTAACTATGGCTACACCTTC; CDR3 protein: CASSEGGRFNYGYTF
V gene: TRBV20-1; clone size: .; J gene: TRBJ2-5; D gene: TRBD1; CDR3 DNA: TGCAGTGCTAGAGATAGGGACAGCCTCCAAGAGACCCAGTACTTC; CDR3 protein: CSARDRDSLQETQYF
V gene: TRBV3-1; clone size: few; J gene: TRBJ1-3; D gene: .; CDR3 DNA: TGTGCCAGCAGCCTCGTCCCTATAGGCTCTGGAAACACCATATATTTT; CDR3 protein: CASSLVPIGSGNTIYF
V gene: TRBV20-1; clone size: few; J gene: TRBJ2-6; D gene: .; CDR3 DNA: TGCAGTGCTAGCTACAGGGACTACTCTGGGGCCAACGTCCTGACTTTC; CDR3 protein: CSASYRDYSGANVLTF
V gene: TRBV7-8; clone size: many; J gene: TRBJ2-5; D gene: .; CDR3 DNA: TGTGCCAGCAGTTCGAACCTCCGGGACGTCTCCAAGGAGACCCAGTACTTC; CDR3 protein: CASSSNLRDVSKETQYF
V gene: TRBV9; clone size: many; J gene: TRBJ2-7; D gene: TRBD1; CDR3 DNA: TGTGCCAGCAGCGCGGGACAGAATACCTACGAGCAGTACTTC; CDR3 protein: CASSAGQNTYEQYF